The T cell receptor (beta chain) described here comes from a study of T-cell reconstitution after alpha-beta-depleted transplantation in children. This clonotype was seen repeatedly, ten times or more. Library preparation (for TCRbeta) was performed with unique molecular identifiers. TCRdb ran MiXCR on the PCR reads and lists one entry per CDR3 protein. The sample holds approximately 500,000 distinct CDR3 sequences; roughly a tenth are singletons and the top ten take just over 2%. The V and J ends lost 6 bases and 3 bases respectively, with 12 bases between them. CDR1 SGHRS and CDR2 YFSETQ come from the germline V gene. This CDR3 is built from 14 residues.

The TCR sequence derives from a child aged 2 to 15 with inherited bone marrow failure, due to receive a stem cell transplant. The material sequenced was PBMCs, taken before TCRalphabeta/CD19-depleted stem cell transplant. The V and J genes are TRBV5-1 and TRBJ1-4; a possible D gene is TRBD1 (5 bases). CDR3 sequence reads: CASTLGDPNEKLFF. The CDR3 DNA reads as TGCGCCAGCACCCTAGGGGACCCTAATGAAAAACTGTTTTTT.